The source of this T cell receptor (beta chain) is a study of regulatory T cells in long-lasting Graves disease. Study results and caveats: Fewer public clonotypes were shared by new patients (just under 1,000) than by persistent patients (roughly 2,500).

Arm-PCR of CDR3 regions and iRepertoire HTBI primers were the basis on which TCR beta libraries were built. TCRdb itself ran the multiplex PCR reads through MiXCR, one entry per CDR3 protein. The sample consists of about 620,000 distinct CDR3 sequences, approximately 15% of them appearing once. The time point: newly diagnosed GD, antithyroid drugs for less than 3 months. Isolated PBMC RNA provided the starting material for the TCR library. This clonotype was seen many times. Its antigen is not known. Germline CDR1 is MNHEY and CDR2 is SMNVEV (reference sequence). Between the trimmed V and J ends, which lost 8 bases and 0 bases, there was a span of 11 bases. CDR3 length: 13 amino acids. These data were likewise used in another study, on T cells in Graves' hyperthyroidism and ophthalmopathy.

V is TRBV27 and J is TRBJ2-7, with a weak D call TRBD2 (6 bases). The sequence was obtained from a woman aged 25 to 39 with Graves disease. Sequenced here: peripheral blood mononuclear cells (PBMCs), sampled at new diagnosis, from a patient treated with antithyroid drugs. As DNA, the CDR3 is TGTGCCAGCCGGGACTTTAGCTCCTACGAGCAGTACTTC. Translation gives CASRDFSSYEQYF.